The 6 T cell receptor beta chains given below trace back to one sample, sequenced in a study of shared clonotypes between healthy human individuals. Some clones are missing from TCRdb's copy, which holds only in-frame ones; the method was immunoSEQ multiplex PCR. The sample gives some 2.4 million clones, under 95% of which show up once; around 0.4% is in the top ten. The specimen was naive CD4+ T cells from PBMCs. Subset given: CD45RA+ positively selected. The receptors here all came from a man in his late teens or twenties in good health. Some clones in this sample may be carry-over from other donors' samples.

This chain connects TRBV6-5 to TRBJ2-7; the match to TRBD1 covers 7 bases. Per germline, CDR1 MNHEY and CDR2 SVGAGI. V was pared by 8 bases and J by 0 bases, with 7 bases of the junction left unmatched. This CDR3 comprises 14 residues. The DNA of the CDR3 is TGTGCCAGCTGCCCGGGACAGCACTCCTACGAGCAGTACTTC. Amino acid sequence: CASCPGQHSYEQYF.

The V call is TRBV14, the J call TRBJ2-1, with D perhaps matching TRBD1 or TRBD2 (5 bases each). The CDR3 consists of 14 residues. Between the trimmed V and J ends, which lost 2 bases and 7 bases, there was a span of 12 bases. CDR1 is SGHDN, CDR2 FVKESK, per germline. The CDR3 DNA follows: TGTGCCAGCAGCCAACTCGGGACGAGAAATGAGCAGTTCTTC. The encoded protein is CASSQLGTRNEQFF.

With respect to this clone: Other DNA sequences within the sample encode an identical CDR3. The J gene is TRBJ2-1, the V gene TRBV9; 10 nucleotides match TRBD2. The CDR3 extends over 15 amino acids. Germline V lookup: CDR1 SGDLS, CDR2 YYNGEE. V shed 0 bases, J shed 6 bases, and the junction held 3 bases outside the gene matches. CDR3 nucleotides: TGTGCCAGCAGCGTAGTCAGCGGGAGGGTCAATGAGCAGTTCTTC. Translating gives CASSVVSGRVNEQFF.

The chain couples TRBV6-1 to TRBJ1-1; a possible D gene is TRBD1 (5 bases). V was cut by 4 bases and J by 4 bases, with 10 bases left in between. CDR3 length: 13 residues. Per the germline V gene, CDR1 is MNHNS and CDR2 is SASEGT. CDR3 nucleotides: TGTGCCAGCAGTGTTCTGCAGGGCACTGAAGCTTTCTTT. Protein sequence: CASSVLQGTEAFF.

The chain combines TRBV25-1 with TRBJ1-2, with D possibly TRBD1 on 5 matching bases. In germline, CDR1 is MGHDK, CDR2 SYGVNS. The CDR3 runs to 13 residues. V lost 6 bases and J 8 bases, leaving 16 bases between the germline ends. CDR3 residues: CASRGIRGPGYTF. The CDR3 nucleotides are TGTGCCAGCAGGGGGATAAGGGGTCCGGGCTACACCTTC.

The chain recombines TRBV5-5 with TRBJ2-6, with D uncertain. This CDR3 has 15 residues. Looked up from germline, CDR1 is SGHKS and CDR2 is YYEKEE (reference sequence). V was trimmed by 4 bases and J by 0 bases, leaving 8 bases between them. In nucleotides, the CDR3 is TGTGCCAGCAGCGTTCCAGGCTCTGGGGCCAACGTCCTGACTTTC. Translating it yields CASSVPGSGANVLTF.